The 27 T cell receptor beta chains listed next were all sequenced from one sample in a study of blood T cells in healthy people across ages. A second PCR of about 6 to 11 cycles used a sample-barcoded 5' primer and a J-beta primer mix. Using its own MiXCR run on the 5' RACE reads, TCRdb lists one record per CDR3 protein. The table shows 750,000 to 950,000 distinct CDR3 sequences, with 25% to 35% occurring only once. The data also belong to a second study, concerning T cells of mothers and their children.

The sequencing sample was made of blood. The receptors derive from a woman aged 40-49 years in good health.

J is TRBJ2-3 and V is TRBV18; D is undetermined. The CDR3 extends over 14 amino acids. CDR1 and CDR2 (germline): KGHSH, LQKENI. Deletions cut 3 bases from V and 4 bases from J, with 11 bases between. The CDR3 region has the DNA TGTGCCAGCTCACCGATCAATTGGGCAGATACGCAGTATTTT. Amino acid sequence: CASSPINWADTQYF.

This chain joins TRBV9 and TRBJ2-7, with D perhaps being TRBD1 or TRBD2 (5 bases each). CDR1 and CDR2 from the germline V gene are SGDLS and YYNGEE. V dropped 4 bases and J dropped 7 bases, with 24 bases sitting between them. The CDR3 totals 16 residues. The CDR3 loop reads CASSSEGGASYNEQYF. CDR3 sequence (DNA): TGTGCCAGCAGCTCAGAGGGTGGGGCCTCCTACAATGAGCAGTACTTC.

This clonotype was picked up many times. This sequence joins TRBV6-5 and TRBJ2-5, with D possibly being TRBD1 (7 bases). The CDR3 is 18 amino acids. V was cut by 5 bases and J by 5 bases, with 27 bases left in between. The germline V gene encodes CDR1 MNHEY and CDR2 SVGAGI. This CDR3 reads CASSRQTWTGGVGETQYF. As DNA, the CDR3 is TGTGCCAGCAGTCGCCAGACTTGGACAGGAGGGGTCGGTGAGACCCAGTACTTC.

The chain recombines TRBV28 with TRBJ2-7; 8 bases agree with TRBD2. Germline lookup yields CDR1 MDHEN and CDR2 SYDVKM. This CDR3 region has 15 residues. Trimming removed 5 bases from V and 2 bases from J; junction bases left unmatched: 8. CDR3 DNA sequence: TGTGCCAGCAGTGGGCAAGCGGGGGATCCCTACGAGCAGTACTTC. This sequence encodes CASSGQAGDPYEQYF.

About this clonotype: This may stem from a read error, because a much larger clone lies one nucleotide away. The chain uses TRBV30 and TRBJ1-2; D is ambiguous. V was shortened by 8 bases and J by 8 bases, with 15 bases between the two germline ends. The CDR3 loop spans 11 amino acids. Germline values: CDR1 GTSNPN, CDR2 SVGIG (reference sequence). Written as DNA, the CDR3 is TGTGCCCACCAAGGGTGCAGGGGCTACACCTTC. This translates into CAHQGCRGYTF.

This clonotype was counted only a few times. The rearrangement joins TRBV21-1 to TRBJ2-3; the table's TRBD1 call for D was not verified on the DNA. TRBV21-1 is a listed pseudogene. The length of the CDR3 is 19 residues. The CDR3 spells CASSFTTGQGKSSTDTQYF. The CDR3 coding sequence is TGTGCCAGCAGCTTCACGACGGGGCAGGGGAAGTCTAGCACAGATACGCAGTATTTT.

Of note for this clonotype: A much larger clone differs by one base, so this may be a read error. V and J are TRBV7-9 and TRBJ2-5; a weak D match, TRBD1 (5 bases). The DNA end is a closer match to TRBJ2-7, so the J assignment may be wrong. Germline CDR1 is SEHNR and CDR2 is FQNEAQ (reference sequence). This CDR3 has 16 amino acids. CDR3 nucleotide sequence: TGTGCCAGCAGCTTAAGGGGCGCACCCAAATCCCGCGAGCAGTACTTC. It is translated as CASSLRGAPKSREQYF.

The V gene is TRBV27, the J gene TRBJ2-6; D is undetermined. The germline V gene encodes CDR1 MNHEY and CDR2 SMNVEV (reference sequence). The V and J ends lost 3 bases and 0 bases respectively, with 9 bases between them. The CDR3 runs to 16 residues. In DNA form, the CDR3 reads TGTGCCAGCAGTTTCAGAGTTTTCTCTGGGGCCAACGTCCTGACTTTC. Translation gives CASSFRVFSGANVLTF.

V usage is TRBV2 and J usage is TRBJ2-7; no clear D. CDR3 length: 12 residues. CDR1 and CDR2 (germline): SNHLY, FYNNEI. Trimming left V 2 bases short and J 3 bases short, with 5 bases between. The CDR3 sequence is CASSEYLYEQYF. The CDR3, as DNA: TGTGCCAGCAGTGAATATCTCTACGAGCAGTACTTC.

This clonotype was seen at least ten times. J is TRBJ2-1 and V is TRBV5-1; TRBD2 matches at 10 bases. Trimming removed 7 bases from V and 5 bases from J; junction bases left unmatched: 9. The CDR3 is 15 residues long. Looked up from germline, CDR1 is SGHRS and CDR2 is YFSETQ. In DNA form, the CDR3 reads TGCGCCAGCGCGCTCCGGACTAGCGGCGACAATGAGCAGTTCTTC. This codes for CASALRTSGDNEQFF.

This clonotype appeared many times. The rearrangement links TRBV9 to TRBJ2-1; 10 bases map to TRBD2. The V and J ends lost 0 bases and 3 bases, in that order; junction bases with no gene match: 3. This CDR3 contains 16 residues. Per germline, CDR1 SGDLS and CDR2 YYNGEE. CDR3: CASSVDVAGGYNEQFF. CDR3 nucleotide sequence: TGTGCCAGCAGCGTAGATGTAGCGGGGGGCTACAATGAGCAGTTCTTC. Complete variable domain (other parts from reference TRBV9 and TRBJ2-1): DSGVTQTPKHLITATGQRVTLRCSPRSGDLSVYWYQQSLDQGLQFLIQYYNGEERAKGNILERFSAQQFPDLHSELNLSSLELGDSALYFCASSVDVAGGYNEQFFGPGTRLTVL.

This chain joins TRBV29-1 and TRBJ2-3; 7 bases match TRBD2. Germline trimming cut 5 bases from V and 2 bases from J; bases unmatched to any gene: 10. Germline lookup yields CDR1 SQVTM and CDR2 ANQGSEA. There are 15 residues in the CDR3. CDR3 region: CSVYVAGSITDTQYF. The DNA for the CDR3 is TGCAGCGTTTATGTAGCGGGCTCGATCACAGATACGCAGTATTTT.

The chain links TRBV3-1 to TRBJ2-3; no clear D. CDR3 length equals 14 residues. The ends were cut back, 1 base at V and 4 bases at J, with 9 bases in the middle. The V gene's germline CDR1 is LGHDT and CDR2 YNNKEL (reference sequence). CDR3: CASSQGLASDTQYF. The CDR3 DNA reads as TGTGCCAGCAGCCAAGGGTTAGCATCAGATACGCAGTATTTT.

The chain uses TRBV12-3 or TRBV12-4 and TRBJ1-1; TRBD1 agrees at 9 bases. This CDR3 has 14 amino acids. The trim removed 7 bases at V and 2 bases at J, leaving 5 bases unmatched. The CDR3 loop reads CASIWTGANTEAFF. In DNA form, the CDR3 reads TGTGCCAGCATTTGGACAGGGGCCAACACTGAAGCTTTCTTT.

This clonotype appeared many times. The V gene is TRBV20-1, the J gene TRBJ2-5; weak D call: TRBD1 (5 bases). The CDR3 extends over 14 amino acids. The V end lost 3 bases, the J end lost 1 base, and 12 bases lay between the germline ends. CDR1 is DFQATT, CDR2 SNEGSKA, per germline (reference sequence). This CDR3 reads CSARAGHFQETQYF. The CDR3 DNA sequence: TGCAGTGCTAGGGCTGGACATTTCCAAGAGACCCAGTACTTC.

The chain combines TRBV20-1 with TRBJ1-1; D gene unclear. The length of the CDR3 is 15 residues. Trimming took off 3 bases at V and 3 bases at J, with 17 bases between the two ends. The germline V gene has CDR1 DFQATT and CDR2 SNEGSKA (reference sequence). The DNA of the CDR3 is TGCAGTGCTAGGGATCGTCGTGGGTCTTACACTGAAGCTTTCTTT. Translated: CSARDRRGSYTEAFF.

This clonotype was observed many times. V and J are TRBV28 and TRBJ2-7; 10 bases line up with TRBD1. The CDR3 extends over 15 amino acids. The V and J ends lost 3 bases and 5 bases, in that order; junction bases with no gene match: 7. Germline lookup yields CDR1 MDHEN and CDR2 SYDVKM. CDR3 sequence reads: CASSFTRDRGDEQYF. DNA of the CDR3: TGTGCCAGCAGTTTTACACGGGACAGGGGAGACGAGCAGTACTTC.

The genes are TRBV18 and TRBJ2-3, with D uncertain. Per the germline V gene, CDR1 is KGHSH and CDR2 is LQKENI. V lost 4 bases to trimming and J lost 2 bases, with 7 bases between them. The CDR3 has 13 residues. This chain's CDR3 is CASSRDITDTQYF. Here the CDR3 DNA reads TGTGCCAGCTCACGGGATATCACAGATACGCAGTATTTT.

Here the CDR3 reads CASREEGREKLFF. CDR3 coding DNA: TGTGCCAGCAGGGAGGAGGGGCGGGAAAAACTGTTTTTT. This chain links TRBV2 with TRBJ1-4, with TRBD1 as a possible D gene (5 bases). Germline loops: CDR1 SNHLY, CDR2 FYNNEI. The CDR3 covers 13 residues. Trimming removed 6 bases at V and 8 bases at J, with 13 bases between.

This clonotype was seen only a few times. A single base separates this from a much larger clone, so it may be a read error. The chain recombines TRBV20-1 with TRBJ2-1; D is ambiguous. The CDR3 totals 14 residues. Trimming left V 1 base short and J 7 bases short, with 14 bases between. Per the germline V gene, CDR1 is DFQATT and CDR2 is SNEGSKA (reference sequence). The DNA for the CDR3 is TGCAGTGCTAGAGGGGTAACGGCAAATAATGAGCAGTTCTTC. It codes for CSARGVTANNEQFF.

The table lists this clonotype with many counts. The chain couples TRBV9 to TRBJ1-2, with 8 bases lining up with TRBD1. Trimming removed 4 bases from V and 3 bases from J; junction bases left unmatched: 8. Germline-derived CDR1 and CDR2 are SGDLS and YYNGEE. The CDR3 extends over 15 amino acids. Here the CDR3 DNA reads TGTGCCAGCAGCCCAGAAACAGGGGGACACTATGGCTACACCTTC. Protein: CASSPETGGHYGYTF. Supplemented by reference TRBV9 and TRBJ1-2, the full variable domain reads DSGVTQTPKHLITATGQRVTLRCSPRSGDLSVYWYQQSLDQGLQFLIQYYNGEERAKGNILERFSAQQFPDLHSELNLSSLELGDSALYFCASSPETGGHYGYTFGSGTRLTVV.

Remarks on this clonotype: At one boundary the junction diverges from the germline segment, which might be a read error. V usage is TRBV2 and J usage is TRBJ2-7; D might be TRBD1 (5 bases). The germline gives CDR1 SNHLY, CDR2 FYNNEI. CDR3 length: 14 amino acids. CDR3 region: CTSSEAGLGAEQYF. As DNA, the CDR3 is TGTACCAGCAGTGAAGCTGGCCTTGGGGCCGAGCAGTACTTC.

This clonotype has a count of ten or more. This sequence joins TRBV28 and TRBJ2-7; D assignment may be TRBD1 or TRBD2 (5 bases each). CDR1 is MDHEN, CDR2 SYDVKM, per germline. V dropped 10 bases and J dropped 6 bases, with 25 bases sitting between them. The CDR3 has 15 residues. The CDR3 reads CAIEGYGARRSEQYF. CDR3 in DNA: TGTGCCATCGAGGGGTATGGCGCTCGCCGATCCGAGCAGTACTTC.

The chain uses TRBV4-1 and TRBJ1-6, with D possibly TRBD1 on 5 matching bases. The CDR3 consists of 18 residues. Per the germline V gene, CDR1 is MGHRA and CDR2 is YSYEKL. Trimming took 4 bases from V and 0 from J, leaving 16 bases between them. The CDR3 nucleotides are TGCGCCAGCAGCCCCTCGGGACGTAAAAGCTCCTATAATTCACCCCTCCACTTT. Protein sequence: CASSPSGRKSSYNSPLHF.

This rearrangement joins TRBV7-9 to TRBJ2-7; D is possibly TRBD1 (6 bases). The CDR3 runs to 16 residues. Looked up from germline, CDR1 is SEHNR and CDR2 is FQNEAQ (reference sequence). Trimming pared 1 base from V and 2 bases from J, leaving 15 bases between. The CDR3 here is CASSLGPQGDPYEQYF. CDR3 sequence (DNA): TGTGCCAGCAGCTTAGGCCCACAGGGCGACCCCTACGAGCAGTACTTC.

This chain connects TRBV28 to TRBJ2-7, with 7 nucleotides matching TRBD1. The CDR3 runs 13 residues. Germline lookup yields CDR1 MDHEN and CDR2 SYDVKM. V shed 5 bases and J 9 bases; nucleotides not matched to a gene: 10. The CDR3 coding sequence is TGTGCCAGCAGTCTCCTAACCGGGACAGTGCAGTACTTC. This codes for CASSLLTGTVQYF.

This clonotype was found many times. The chain is built from TRBV3-1 and TRBJ2-7, with 10 bases fitting TRBD2. The CDR3 extends over 15 amino acids. J lost 4 bases, V lost 3 bases, and 6 bases had no gene match. Germline CDR1 is LGHDT and CDR2 is YNNKEL (reference sequence). The CDR3 nucleotides read TGTGCCAGCAGCCAGACCCCACTAGCGGGGTACGAGCAGTACTTC. Residues: CASSQTPLAGYEQYF.